A single T cell receptor beta chain is shown here with its context. The antigen is undetermined. Though probably carrying unrecorded immune exposures, donors were nominally healthy at sampling. The entry originates in a study of cytomegalovirus exposure and HLA in healthy donors. Whole-study results and caveats: Researchers reported from a later analysis that most CMV-associated TCR beta chains appeared HLA-restricted. Donor immune exposure was known only as CMV serostatus. In a later analysis, V- and J-gene trimming of beta chains associated with a DCLRE1C missense variant, replicated independently.

PCR amplification relied on 60 Vbeta primers (plus 13 Jbeta primers). Measured with immunoSEQ multiplex PCR; TCRdb has only the in-frame clones, and not every one. The data contain roughly 100,000 clones, 80% to 90% of them seen just once; the ten biggest clones take up roughly 3.4%. The specimen sequenced was PBMCs. The TCR comes from a young man in good health and CMV-seropositive.

The CDR3 protein is CASSPTTTDTQYF. The CDR3 region has the DNA TGTGCCAGCAGCCCCACTACGACAGATACGCAGTATTTT. The chain links TRBV11-3 to TRBJ2-3, with unresolved D. This CDR3 spans 13 amino acids. Between the trimmed V and J ends, which lost 5 bases and 3 bases, there was a span of 9 bases. The germline V gene has CDR1 SGHNT and CDR2 YENEEA.